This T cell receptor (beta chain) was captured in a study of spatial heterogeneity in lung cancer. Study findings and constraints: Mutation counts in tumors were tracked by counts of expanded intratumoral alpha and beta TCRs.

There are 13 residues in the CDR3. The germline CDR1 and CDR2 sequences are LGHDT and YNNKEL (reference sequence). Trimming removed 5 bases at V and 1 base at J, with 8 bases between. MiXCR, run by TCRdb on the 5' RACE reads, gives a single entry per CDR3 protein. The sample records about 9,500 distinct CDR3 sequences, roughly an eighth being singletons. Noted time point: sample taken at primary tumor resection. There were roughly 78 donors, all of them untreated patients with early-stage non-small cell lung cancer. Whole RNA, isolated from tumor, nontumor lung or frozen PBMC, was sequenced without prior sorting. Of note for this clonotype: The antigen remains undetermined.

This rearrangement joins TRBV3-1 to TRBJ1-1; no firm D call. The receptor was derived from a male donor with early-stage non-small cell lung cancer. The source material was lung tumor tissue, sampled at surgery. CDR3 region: CASSGQENTEAFF. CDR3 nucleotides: TGTGCCAGCAGCGGGCAGGAGAACACTGAAGCTTTCTTT.